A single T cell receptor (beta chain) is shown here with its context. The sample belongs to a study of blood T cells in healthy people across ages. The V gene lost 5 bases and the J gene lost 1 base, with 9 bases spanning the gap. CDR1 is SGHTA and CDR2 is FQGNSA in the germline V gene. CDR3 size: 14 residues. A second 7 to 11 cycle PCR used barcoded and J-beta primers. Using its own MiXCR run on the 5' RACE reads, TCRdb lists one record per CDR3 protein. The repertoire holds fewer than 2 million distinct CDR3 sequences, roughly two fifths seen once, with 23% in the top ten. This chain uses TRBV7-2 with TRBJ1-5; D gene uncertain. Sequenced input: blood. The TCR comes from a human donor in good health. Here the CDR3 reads CASSELGSNQPQHF. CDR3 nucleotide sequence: TGTGCCAGCAGCGAATTAGGGAGCAATCAGCCCCAGCATTTT.